This entry features one T cell receptor (beta chain) sequence. It has no known antigen specificity. No base qualities exist here, and no much larger clone lies one base off it. According to the study, the label for this sample's treatment or condition signals: live attenuated yellow fever vaccine strain. At each blood-draw timepoint, two biological replicates of bulk PBMCs were obtained. PBMCs were isolated from peripheral blood using a standard Ficoll-Paque protocol. TriZol was used to extract RNA from bulk PBMCs, CD4 and CD8 fractions, and dextramer-positive and dextramer-negative fractions. There are 15 amino acids in the CDR3, from cysteine to phenylalanine inclusive. Just the 45-base CDR3 DNA is kept, in frame starting at base 1. From the germline V gene (reference sequence), CDR1 is LGHDT and CDR2 is YNNKEL. Relative to germline, V is 0 bases shorter and J is 6 bases shorter, with 12 bases between their ends.

TCRdb lists the instrument as Illumina NovaSeq 6000. TCR cDNA was synthesized by 5'RACE template switching, which introduced a universal primer site and unique molecular identifiers. cDNA synthesis was primed from both the TCR alpha and TCR beta constant segments. Library amplification used two PCR steps, and the second PCR step added sample barcodes and sequencing adapters. Sequencing of the libraries was done on either Illumina HiSeq 2500 (2x100 bp) or NovaSeq (2x150 bp). The study's processing was this. Reads were demultiplexed and collapsed into UMI consensus sequences with MIGEC, and V(D)J alignment was performed with MiXCR. Vaccine-responding clonotypes were identified with edgeR using replicate PBMC samples, with FDR below 0.01 and a log2 fold change above 5 up to day 15 being required. Each bulk clonotype received a CD4 or CD8 identity based on whether the sequenced CD4 or CD8 repertoire contained that clonotype at higher abundance. TCRdb applied fastp at Q25 and MiXCR to the public reads, then kept only in-frame beta chains. Entries are consolidated by CDR3 protein sequence, retaining the most common genes and DNA. TCRdb assigned the V and J calls; the authors' analysis was not used. Counted in this sample were 230,000 or so distinct CDR3 sequences; over 3% of them appeared once. The ten largest account for approximately 18% of the sample.

The sample is drawn from a study of T cells after yellow fever vaccination (dated by TCRdb to between 2019 and 2020). A note on the overall study: Libraries from fractions with low cell numbers were prepared with the SMART-Seq v4 Ultra Low Input RNA kit. Bulk PBMC replicates and cell subsets were isolated from blood drawn at multiple timepoints before and after both primary and secondary immunization. To track T-cell clones before and after primary and booster YFV17D yellow fever vaccination, bulk TCR alpha and beta repertoires were sequenced longitudinally. The cohort comprised two healthy male donors, one aged 18 to 30 and one aged 30 to 40 years.

Overall study results and their limits: FACS-sorted repertoires could contain abundant contaminating clonotypes from the bulk population, so computational filtering was required. The secondary T-cell response was found to be weaker but faster than the primary response, with a peak reached on day 5 rather than on day 15. A small fraction of clonotypes showed up in both the CD4 and CD8 compartments, probably as a result of convergent recombination. Most clones expanded after primary vaccination were re-detected after the booster (around 96% of CD4 and roughly 85% of CD8), suggesting broad memory maintenance. Only a couple of donors were included in the study, so the extent to which the findings can be generalized is limited.

The sequencing used PBMCs, collected 15 days after the yellow fever booster vaccination. The sequence derives from a man between 18 and 29 years old who received the YFV17D yellow fever vaccine. The V gene is TRBV3-1 and the J gene is TRBJ1-5, and the D gene may be TRBD1, 6 bases matching. The CDR3 has the sequence CASSQDIGGGQPQHF. The DNA sequence follows: TGTGCCAGCAGCCAAGATATCGGGGGCGGTCAGCCCCAGCATTTT.